Below, 19 T cell receptor beta chains from the same sample are listed, as sequenced in a study of response to subunit inactivated influenza vaccine. TCRdb analysed the RT-PCR reads with MiXCR anew, one entry per CDR3 protein. This table has hundreds of thousands of distinct CDR3 sequences, approximately 15% appearing once. Sample: CD4+ T cells sorted from PBMCs, taken around 25 months after vaccination. These receptors were collected from a man in his fifties or sixties who received an inactivated influenza vaccine.

This clonotype was observed a few times. The V call is TRBV12-3 or TRBV12-4, the J call TRBJ2-5, with TRBD1 matching 12 bases. Germline trimming cut 3 bases from V and 1 base from J; bases unmatched to any gene: 3. This CDR3 is 16 amino acids long. CDR3 sequence: CASSFRDRGPQETQYF. The CDR3 DNA sequence: TGTGCCAGCAGTTTCCGGGACAGGGGGCCCCAAGAGACCCAGTACTTC.

This clonotype has just a few counts. The J gene is TRBJ2-3, the V gene TRBV7-2, with D possibly being TRBD1 or TRBD2 (6 bases each). The CDR3 contains 15 residues. V lost 1 base and J lost 4, with 12 bases in between. Germline loops: CDR1 SGHTA, CDR2 FQGNSA. The CDR3 loop is CASSLEGGRADTQYF. Here the CDR3 DNA reads TGTGCCAGCAGCTTAGAGGGGGGCAGGGCAGATACGCAGTATTTT. The whole variable domain, filled in from reference TRBV7-2 and TRBJ2-3, reads GAGVSQSPSNKVTEKGKDVELRCDPISGHTALYWYRQSLGQGLEFLIYFQGNSAPDKSGLPSDRFSAERTGGSVSTLTIQRTQQEDSAVYLCASSLEGGRADTQYFGPGTRLTVL.

The chain is built from TRBV7-2 and TRBJ2-5; 8 bases map to TRBD1. CDR1 and CDR2 from the germline V gene are SGHTA and FQGNSA. V trimming: 4 bases; J trimming: 6 bases; junction bases outside the gene matches: 7. There are 14 residues in the CDR3. CDR3 DNA sequence: TGTGCCAGCAGCTCAGGCGGACAGGGAAAGACCCAGTACTTC. This translates into CASSSGGQGKTQYF.

This rearrangement joins TRBV11-2 to TRBJ2-7, with TRBD2 as a possible D gene (6 bases). The CDR3 is 19 residues long. V lost 5 bases and J lost 2, with 28 bases in between. From germline, CDR1 is SGHAT and CDR2 FQNNGV. This CDR3 reads CASSTGDSGIIFSTYEQYF. As DNA, the CDR3 is TGTGCCAGCAGCACCGGTGATAGCGGTATCATATTCTCGACCTACGAGCAGTACTTC.

The chain combines TRBV7-2 with TRBJ2-7; D is undetermined. CDR1 is SGHTA and CDR2 is FQGNSA in the germline V gene. V was pared by 1 base and J by 3 bases, with 10 bases between. The CDR3 length is 14 residues. The chain's CDR3 is CASSLVGSIYEQYF. CDR3 nucleotide sequence: TGTGCCAGCAGCTTAGTGGGCTCTATCTACGAGCAGTACTTC.

The rearrangement joins TRBV6-2 or TRBV6-3 to TRBJ2-5; 8 bases agree with TRBD1. CDR1 MNHEY and CDR2 SVGEGT come from the germline V gene. The V and J ends lost 7 bases and 13 bases, in that order; junction bases with no gene match: 8. The CDR3 length is 11 residues. The DNA of the CDR3 is TGTGCCAGCAAGGATCTGGGACAGGCGTACTTC. Translation gives CASKDLGQAYF.

The table lists this clonotype with a few counts. V usage is TRBV5-1 and J usage is TRBJ2-7; a possible D gene is TRBD1 (5 bases). The CDR3 runs to 13 residues. The V end was cut by 4 bases, the J end by 5 bases, with 13 bases between. CDR1 is SGHRS and CDR2 is YFSETQ in the germline V gene. The CDR3 spells CASSLGQVDEQYF. The CDR3 region has the DNA TGCGCCAGCAGCCTAGGACAAGTCGACGAGCAGTACTTC.

This clonotype was detected a few times. The chain combines TRBV11-2 with TRBJ2-2; no clear D gene. Trimming left V 3 bases short and J 6 bases short, with 11 bases between. Germline CDR1 SGHAT, CDR2 FQNNGV. The CDR3 covers 14 residues. CDR3 bases: TGTGCCAGCAGCTTGGTCTTAGCCGCCGGGGAGCTGTTTTTT. Its translation: CASSLVLAAGELFF.

In its sample, this clonotype was seen a few times. The chain recombines TRBV6-5 with TRBJ1-4; D unresolved. Germline V CDR1 and CDR2: MNHEY, SVGAGI. This CDR3 contains 14 residues. Between the trimmed V and J ends, which lost 0 bases and 10 bases, there was a span of 12 bases. Here the CDR3 DNA reads TGTGCCAGCAGTTACTCGAAGGCGCCGGTAAAACTGTTTTTT. Translating gives CASSYSKAPVKLFF.

J is TRBJ2-1 and V is TRBV2, with TRBD2 as a possible D gene (6 bases). Germline CDR1 is SNHLY and CDR2 is FYNNEI. V was clipped by 3 bases and J by 6 bases, with 15 bases between them. This CDR3 is 15 amino acids long. CDR3 nucleotide sequence: TGTGCCAGCAGTGAGTGGGGGGTAATTGGCAATGAGCAGTTCTTC. Translation: CASSEWGVIGNEQFF.

The chain couples TRBV29-1 to TRBJ2-2; D might be TRBD1 (6 bases). CDR1 and CDR2 from the germline V gene are SQVTM and ANQGSEA. CDR3 size: 14 residues. V dropped 4 bases and J dropped 1 base, with 10 bases sitting between them. The CDR3, as DNA: TGCAGCGTTGGACAGGCCCTGAACACCGGGGAGCTGTTTTTT. Amino acids: CSVGQALNTGELFF.

This clonotype was recorded at least ten times. The chain is built from TRBV12-3 or TRBV12-4 and TRBJ2-5, with a tentative D call TRBD1 (6 bases). The V and J ends lost 2 bases and 5 bases respectively, with 12 bases between them. CDR3 length: 14 amino acids. The CDR3 nucleotides are TGTGCCAGCAGTTTAAGAAGACAGGCCGAGACCCAGTACTTC. Translating it yields CASSLRRQAETQYF.

This clonotype was detected ten times or more. CDR3 sequence reads: CASTFRMGRETQYF. The CDR3 nucleotides read TGTGCCAGCACCTTTCGGATGGGAAGAGAGACCCAGTACTTC. The chain is built from TRBV12-3 or TRBV12-4 and TRBJ2-5; D uncertain. This CDR3 has 14 residues. V shed 7 bases and J shed 4 bases, with 16 bases lying between them.

The CDR3 sequence is CASSPRYSYEQYF. The CDR3 region has the DNA TGTGCCAGTAGCCCGCGGTACTCCTACGAGCAGTACTTC. The chain carries TRBV19 and TRBJ2-7; D gene unclear. Germline V gene sequence: CDR1 LNHDA, CDR2 SQIVND (reference sequence). V was trimmed by 6 bases and J by 0 bases, leaving 9 bases between them. The CDR3 is made up of 13 amino acids.

The chain couples TRBV18 to TRBJ2-3; 13 nucleotides agree with TRBD2. The CDR3 has 18 amino acids. J was trimmed by 3 bases and V by 5 bases; bases with no gene match: 11. Germline V gene sequence: CDR1 KGHSH, CDR2 LQKENI. CDR3 protein: CASSSTTSGRALTDTQYF. The CDR3 nucleotides are TGTGCCAGCTCATCCACAACTAGCGGGAGGGCTCTGACAGATACGCAGTATTTT.

The J gene is TRBJ2-1, the V gene TRBV7-2, with a tentative D call TRBD1 (5 bases). In germline, CDR1 is SGHTA, CDR2 FQGNSA. The CDR3 has 15 amino acids. Between the trimmed V and J ends, which lost 1 base and 7 bases, there was a span of 14 bases. The CDR3 sequence: CASSLVTGWRNEQFF. CDR3 DNA: TGTGCCAGCAGCTTAGTAACAGGTTGGCGTAATGAGCAGTTCTTC. Based on the CDR3 plus reference TRBV7-2 and TRBJ2-1, the full variable domain is GAGVSQSPSNKVTEKGKDVELRCDPISGHTALYWYRQSLGQGLEFLIYFQGNSAPDKSGLPSDRFSAERTGGSVSTLTIQRTQQEDSAVYLCASSLVTGWRNEQFFGPGTRLTVL.

Many counts were recorded for this clonotype. Mismatch with germline at one junction end may stem from a read error. The rearrangement links TRBV7-2 to TRBJ2-1; 7 bases align to TRBD2. Germline-derived CDR1 and CDR2 are SGHTA and FQGNSA. This CDR3 is built from 16 residues. CDR3 sequence reads: CASSLVGGSSYNEQFF. CDR3 in DNA: TGCGCCAGCAGCTTGGTCGGCGGGAGCTCCTACAATGAGCAGTTCTTC.

This clonotype was seen a few times. The V and J genes are TRBV6-5 and TRBJ1-6; no reliable D call. This CDR3 has 14 residues. CDR1 is MNHEY and CDR2 is SVGAGI in the germline V gene. V was shortened by 3 bases and J by 8 bases, with 11 bases between the two germline ends. CDR3 region: CASSYRDGHSPLHF. As DNA, the CDR3 is TGTGCCAGCAGTTATAGGGATGGGCATTCACCCCTCCACTTT.

The chain combines TRBV12-3 or TRBV12-4 with TRBJ1-2; D gene ambiguous. The V gene lost 6 bases and the J gene lost 0 bases, with 8 bases spanning the gap. This CDR3 is built from 13 residues. The CDR3 here is CASSTAANYGYTF. The DNA of the CDR3 is TGTGCCAGCAGCACGGCAGCTAACTATGGCTACACCTTC.